This TCR beta chain stems from a study of T cells after yellow fever vaccination. Findings and limits, study-wide: Once the booster was given, most primary-vaccination clones reappeared, at about 96% for CD4 and 88% for CD8. A minor fraction of clonotypes spanned both CD4 and CD8 compartments. Contaminating bulk clonotypes could be abundant in FACS-sorted repertoires.

This clonotype was observed a handful of times. Antigen: not known. 5'RACE template switching added a universal primer site and UMIs to TCR cDNA. TCRdb called the 5' RACE reads again in MiXCR, with one record for every CDR3 protein. Among hundreds of thousands of distinct CDR3 sequences listed, around 20% were seen once. V was trimmed by 2 bases and J by 7 bases, leaving 11 bases between them. The V gene's germline CDR1 is PRHDT and CDR2 FYEKMQ (reference sequence). This CDR3 is 14 amino acids long. The chain recombines TRBV13 with TRBJ2-2, with D tentatively TRBD1 or TRBD2 (5 bases each). The sequence came from a man younger than 35 who received the YFV17D yellow fever vaccine. The sample consisted of PBMCs, taken before the yellow fever booster vaccination. The DNA of the CDR3 is TGTGCCAGCAGCTTACAGGGAGTCAGCGGGGAGCTGTTTTTT. Residues: CASSLQGVSGELFF.